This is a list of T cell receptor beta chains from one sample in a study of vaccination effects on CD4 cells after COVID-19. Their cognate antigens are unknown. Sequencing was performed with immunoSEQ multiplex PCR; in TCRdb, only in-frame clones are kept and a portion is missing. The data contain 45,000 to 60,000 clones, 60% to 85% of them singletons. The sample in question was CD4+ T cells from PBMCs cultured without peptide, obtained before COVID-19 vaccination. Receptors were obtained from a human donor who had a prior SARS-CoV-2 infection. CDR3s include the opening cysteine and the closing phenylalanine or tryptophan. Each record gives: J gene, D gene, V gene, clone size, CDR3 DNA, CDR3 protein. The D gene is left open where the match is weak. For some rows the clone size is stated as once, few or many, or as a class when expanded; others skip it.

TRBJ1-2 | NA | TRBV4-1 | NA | TGCGCCAGCAGCCGCGGGACCGCCGTCAGAACTTATGGCTACACCTTC | CASSRGTAVRTYGYTF
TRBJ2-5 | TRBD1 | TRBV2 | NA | TGTGCCTCCGACAGGGAGGAGACCCAGTACTTC | CASDREETQYF
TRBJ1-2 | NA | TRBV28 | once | TGTGCCAGCAGTTTATTCAGGGGACATGGCTACACCTTC | CASSLFRGHGYTF
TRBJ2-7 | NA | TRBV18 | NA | TGTGCCAGCTCACCACCTTCAGGGGCCAGCGAGCAGTACTTC | CASSPPSGASEQYF
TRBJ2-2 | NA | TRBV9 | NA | TGTGCCAGCAGTCCAAGGGGCGGGGAAAACACCGGGGAGCTGTTTTTT | CASSPRGGENTGELFF
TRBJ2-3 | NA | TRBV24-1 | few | TGTGCCACCAGTGATATTCGCACAGATACGCAGTATTTT | CATSDIRTDTQYF
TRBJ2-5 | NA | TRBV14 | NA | TGTGCCAGCAGCCTTAGCCCGGAGACCCAGTACTTC | CASSLSPETQYF
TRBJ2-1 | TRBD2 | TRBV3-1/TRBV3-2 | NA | TGTGCCAGCAGCCGACTAGCGGGAGAGGGATATGAGCAGTTCTTC | CASSRLAGEGYEQFF
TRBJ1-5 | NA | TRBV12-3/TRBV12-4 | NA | TGTGCCAGCAGTTTATCACCCAATGGGCCCCAGCATTTT | CASSLSPNGPQHF
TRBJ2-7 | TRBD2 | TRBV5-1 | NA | TGCGCCAGCAGCTTGGTGGTAGCGGGGGCCTACGAGCAGTACTTC | CASSLVVAGAYEQYF
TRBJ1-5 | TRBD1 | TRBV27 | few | TGTGCCAGCAGAGGGACAGGGATGCGCCATAGCAATCAGCCCCAGCATTTT | CASRGTGMRHSNQPQHF
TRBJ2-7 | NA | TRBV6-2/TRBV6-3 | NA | TGTGCCAGCAGTTACTCCGCAGGGATTTCCTACGAGCAGTACTTC | CASSYSAGISYEQYF